Shown below are 23 T cell receptor beta chains from a single sample sequenced in a study. In TCRdb, the RT-PCR reads were re-called with MiXCR into one record per CDR3 protein. The sample yields hundreds of thousands of distinct CDR3 sequences, approximately 14% seen once. The sample taken for sequencing was memory CD4+ T cells from blood. Receptors originate from a female donor in good health, serving as a healthy control.

This clonotype was observed a few times. This rearrangement joins TRBV6-2 or TRBV6-3 to TRBJ2-7; the D call may be TRBD1 or TRBD2 (5 bases each). The CDR3 sequence is 15 residues long. Germline V CDR1 and CDR2: MNHEY, SVGEGT. V was shortened by 6 bases and J by 6 bases, with 21 bases between the two germline ends. The CDR3 bases are TGTGCCAGCAGACTGGGCTCCAGGGAGAAGATCGAGCAGTACTTC. Protein: CASRLGSREKIEQYF.

CDR3 sequence reads: CASSSPVGHQPQHF. The CDR3 DNA reads as TGTGCCAGCAGCTCCCCCGTTGGACATCAGCCCCAGCATTTT. This chain links TRBV7-2 with TRBJ1-5; D gene unclear. In germline, CDR1 is SGHTA, CDR2 FQGNSA. This CDR3 spans 14 amino acids. V was shortened by 4 bases and J by 5 bases, with 12 bases between the two germline ends.

The V call is TRBV6-2 or TRBV6-3, the J call TRBJ2-3; D is perhaps TRBD1 (5 bases). The CDR3 is 15 residues long. V lost 3 bases and J lost 4, with 14 bases in between. Germline V gene sequence: CDR1 MNHEY, CDR2 SVGEGT. The CDR3 bases are TGTGCCAGCAGTTATGGTGGGGCAGACCCAGATACGCAGTATTTT. Translated: CASSYGGADPDTQYF.

V and J are TRBV12-3 or TRBV12-4 and TRBJ2-2; 8 bases are shared with TRBD2. The ends lost 6 bases at V and 4 bases at J; junction bases unmatched: 7. This CDR3 has 15 amino acids. The CDR3 coding sequence is TGTGCCAGCAGAGAAGCGGGAGCGGTCACCGGGGAGCTGTTTTTT. This encodes CASREAGAVTGELFF.

This chain links TRBV6-5 with TRBJ2-1; D is possibly TRBD2 (5 bases). Trimming removed 5 bases from V and 2 bases from J, with 13 bases in between. Germline CDR1 reads MNHEY; CDR2 reads SVGAGI. The CDR3 contains 15 residues. CDR3 residues: CASSGSQSAYNEQFF. The CDR3 DNA is TGTGCCAGCAGTGGGAGTCAGAGTGCCTACAATGAGCAGTTCTTC.

This rearrangement joins TRBV20-1 to TRBJ1-1, with 8 bases aligning to TRBD1. The CDR3 extends over 12 amino acids. V trimming: 6 bases; J trimming: 6 bases; junction bases outside the gene matches: 6. In germline, CDR1 is DFQATT, CDR2 SNEGSKA (reference sequence). CDR3 sequence reads: CSATQGVPEAFF. In nucleotides, the CDR3 is TGCAGTGCGACACAGGGGGTCCCTGAAGCTTTCTTT.

This rearrangement joins TRBV20-1 to TRBJ1-2; D not certain. Germline loops: CDR1 DFQATT, CDR2 SNEGSKA (reference sequence). The V end lost 1 base, the J end lost 2 bases, and 11 bases lay between the germline ends. This CDR3 is built from 14 residues. The CDR3 bases are TGCAGTGCTAGAGTTGGGCAGTTAAACTATGGCTACACCTTC. Protein: CSARVGQLNYGYTF.

This clonotype was picked up a small number of times. The V and J genes are TRBV5-1 and TRBJ2-7; D uncertain. Germline CDR1 SGHRS, CDR2 YFSETQ. Trimming removed 0 bases at V and 0 bases at J, with 10 bases between. This CDR3 spans 15 amino acids. CDR3 in amino acids: CASSLGYLSSYEQYF. The CDR3 coding sequence is TGCGCCAGCAGCTTGGGATACTTAAGCTCCTACGAGCAGTACTTC.

Only a few counts were recorded for this clonotype. The chain couples TRBV7-8 to TRBJ2-3, with TRBD2 matching 8 bases. Germline CDR1 reads SGHVS; CDR2 reads FQNEAQ. After removal of 5 bases from V and 2 bases from J, the junction contained 3 bases not matched to a gene. This CDR3 has 14 amino acids. In DNA form, the CDR3 reads TGTGCCAGCAGCCGGGGGGGGCTCACAGATACGCAGTATTTT. This translates into CASSRGGLTDTQYF. Using reference TRBV7-8 and TRBJ2-3 for the parts outside the CDR3, the full variable domain is GAGVSQSPRYKVAKRGQDVALRCDPISGHVSLFWYQQALGQGPEFLTYFQNEAQLDKSGLPSDRFFAERPEGSVSTLKIQRTQQEDSAVYLCASSRGGLTDTQYFGPGTRLTVL.

This clonotype was seen more than once but under ten times. This chain links TRBV12-3 or TRBV12-4 with TRBJ1-6, with D maybe TRBD1 (5 bases). This CDR3 spans 15 amino acids. V lost 3 bases and J 6 bases, leaving 12 bases between the germline ends. CDR3 DNA: TGTGCCAGCAGTTTGTGGGGGTCCGCTAATTCACCCCTCCACTTT. It yields the protein CASSLWGSANSPLHF.

This clonotype was counted ten times or more. The V and J genes are TRBV7-2 and TRBJ2-2; D remains ambiguous. From germline, CDR1 is SGHTA and CDR2 FQGNSA. Trimming took off 6 bases at V and 4 bases at J, with 9 bases between the two ends. The CDR3 runs 13 residues. The CDR3 sequence: CASRWAPTGELFF. As DNA, the CDR3 is TGTGCCAGCAGGTGGGCCCCCACCGGGGAGCTGTTTTTT.

This clonotype was observed a handful of times. The genes are TRBV5-1 and TRBJ2-1; TRBD2 matches 12 bases. This CDR3 is 15 amino acids long. Germline V CDR1 and CDR2: SGHRS, YFSETQ. J lost 4 bases, V lost 5 bases, and 4 bases had no gene match. Here the CDR3 DNA reads TGCGCCAGCAGGCAGACTAGCGGGAGTTACAATGAGCAGTTCTTC. Its protein product is CASRQTSGSYNEQFF.

This clonotype was observed a handful of times. The V call is TRBV25-1, the J call TRBJ2-1; 15 nucleotides agree with TRBD2. V dropped 10 bases and J dropped 4; count of bases not matched to a gene: 2. The germline V gene encodes CDR1 MGHDK and CDR2 SYGVNS. The CDR3 has 14 amino acids. CDR3 nucleotide sequence: TGTGCCATCGGACTAGCGGGAGGGTACAATGAGCAGTTCTTC. Translated: CAIGLAGGYNEQFF.

This clonotype was detected many times. The chain joins TRBV29-1 to TRBJ1-2; 7 bases match TRBD1. Germline loops: CDR1 SQVTM, CDR2 ANQGSEA. The CDR3 is 15 amino acids. V lost 7 bases and J lost 5; bases outside the gene matches: 16. CDR3 loop: CSAAPRGPPLYGYTF. Here the CDR3 DNA reads TGCAGCGCCGCACCGAGGGGGCCTCCACTTTATGGCTACACCTTC. Drawing the rest from reference TRBV29-1 and TRBJ1-2, the complete variable domain is SAVISQKPSRDICQRGTSLTIQCQVDSQVTMMFWYRQQPGQSLTLIATANQGSEATYESGFVIDKFPISRPNLTFSTLTVSNMSPEDSSIYLCSAAPRGPPLYGYTFGSGTRLTVV.

In this sample, this clonotype turned up a few times. The rearrangement uses TRBV7-9 and TRBJ2-6, with D tentatively TRBD1 or TRBD2 (5 bases each). CDR3 length: 21 residues. The germline CDR1 and CDR2 sequences are SEHNR and FQNEAQ (reference sequence). V was pared by 5 bases and J by 3 bases, with 29 bases between. The CDR3 sequence: CASSTNPLRDRGRFGANVLTF. The CDR3 region has the DNA TGTGCCAGCAGCACAAACCCCCTCAGAGATCGGGGACGATTTGGGGCCAACGTCCTGACTTTC.

In this sample, this clonotype turned up many times. This CDR3 is CASSDDGRRTDTQYF. DNA for the CDR3: TGCGCCAGCAGTGACGACGGGAGACGCACAGATACGCAGTATTTT. J is TRBJ2-3 and V is TRBV10-2; D possibly corresponds to TRBD2 (6 bases). Germline values: CDR1 WSHSY, CDR2 SAAADI. V shed 3 bases and J shed 1 base, with 11 bases lying between them. CDR3 length equals 15 residues.

The sample holds many counts of this clonotype. CDR3 sequence: CADSEGGSNNQPQHF. CDR3 DNA: TGTGCCGATTCTGAGGGGGGAAGTAACAATCAGCCCCAGCATTTT. V usage is TRBV9 and J usage is TRBJ1-5; TRBD1 is a possible D gene (6 bases). This CDR3 has 15 amino acids. Trimming shortened V by 10 bases and J by 3 bases, and 20 bases separated the two germline ends. In germline, CDR1 is SGDLS, CDR2 YYNGEE.

This clonotype was found a few times. The CDR3 here is CASSLMKTGGDDISDTQYF. CDR3 sequence (DNA): TGTGCCAGCAGCTTGATGAAAACAGGGGGTGACGACATCTCAGATACGCAGTATTTT. The chain uses TRBV5-6 and TRBJ2-3; 8 bases agree with TRBD1. The germline V gene encodes CDR1 SGHDT and CDR2 YYEEEE. V lost 1 base, J lost 4 bases, and 17 bases stayed unmatched. The CDR3 has 19 amino acids.

This clonotype has ten or more counts. This chain connects TRBV10-3 to TRBJ1-1; 7 bases agree with TRBD1. Looked up from germline, CDR1 is ENHRY and CDR2 is SYGVKD. The CDR3 extends over 13 amino acids. Unmatched junction bases numbered 6, after V lost 11 bases and J lost 0 bases. The CDR3 nucleotides are TGTGCCTCACAGGGACAGATGAACACTGAAGCTTTCTTT. It specifies CASQGQMNTEAFF.

The V and J genes are TRBV6-5 and TRBJ2-5; maybe TRBD2 (5 bases). CDR3 length: 12 amino acids. V lost 8 bases, J lost 4 bases, and 11 bases lay in between. Germline assignment: CDR1 MNHEY and CDR2 SVGAGI. CDR3 loop: CASRGWGETQYF. CDR3 sequence (DNA): TGTGCCAGCCGAGGGTGGGGAGAGACCCAGTACTTC.

This clonotype was counted ten times or more. The chain couples TRBV12-3 or TRBV12-4 to TRBJ2-5, with D perhaps TRBD1 (6 bases). V lost 6 bases, J lost 7 bases, and 12 bases lay in between. This CDR3 is built from 12 residues. CDR3 bases: TGTGCCAGCAGCGAGGACAGTGGGACCCAGTACTTC. Translation gives CASSEDSGTQYF.

The chain has TRBV12-3 or TRBV12-4 and TRBJ2-3; possibly TRBD1 for D (5 bases). The CDR3 loop spans 17 amino acids. V was trimmed by 2 bases and J by 2 bases, leaving 17 bases between them. CDR3 in DNA: TGTGCCAGCAGTTTAAGAGTAAGCCGACAGCTCACAGATACGCAGTATTTT. Protein product: CASSLRVSRQLTDTQYF.

This clonotype was counted only a few times. The chain carries TRBV27 and TRBJ2-1; D is ambiguous. The V and J ends lost 3 bases and 3 bases respectively, with 6 bases between them. This CDR3 spans 13 amino acids. Germline lookup yields CDR1 MNHEY and CDR2 SMNVEV (reference sequence). CDR3 sequence reads: CASSLRFYNEQFF. The CDR3 DNA reads TGTGCCAGCAGTTTGAGGTTCTACAATGAGCAGTTCTTC.